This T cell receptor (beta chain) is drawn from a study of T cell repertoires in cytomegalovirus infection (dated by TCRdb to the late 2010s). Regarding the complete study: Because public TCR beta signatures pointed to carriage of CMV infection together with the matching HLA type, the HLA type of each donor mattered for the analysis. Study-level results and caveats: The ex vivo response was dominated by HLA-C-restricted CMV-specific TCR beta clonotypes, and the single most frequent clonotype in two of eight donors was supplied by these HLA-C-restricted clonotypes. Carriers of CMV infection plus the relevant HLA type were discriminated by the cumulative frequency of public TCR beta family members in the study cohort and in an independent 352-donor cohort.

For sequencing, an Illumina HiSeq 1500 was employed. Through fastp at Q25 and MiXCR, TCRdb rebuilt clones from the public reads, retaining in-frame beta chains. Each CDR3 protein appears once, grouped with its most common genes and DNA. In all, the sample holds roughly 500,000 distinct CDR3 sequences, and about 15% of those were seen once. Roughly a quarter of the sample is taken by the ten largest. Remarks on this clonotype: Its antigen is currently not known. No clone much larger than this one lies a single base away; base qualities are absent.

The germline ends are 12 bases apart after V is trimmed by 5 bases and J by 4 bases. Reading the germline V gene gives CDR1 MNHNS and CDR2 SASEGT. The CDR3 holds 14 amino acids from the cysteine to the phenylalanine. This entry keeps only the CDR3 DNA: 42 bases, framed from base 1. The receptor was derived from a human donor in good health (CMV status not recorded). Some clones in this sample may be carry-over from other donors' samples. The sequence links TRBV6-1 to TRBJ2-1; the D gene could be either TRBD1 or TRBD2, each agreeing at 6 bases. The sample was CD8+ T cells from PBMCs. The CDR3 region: CASSWRDTYNEQFF. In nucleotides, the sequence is TGTGCCAGCAGTTGGAGGGACACGTACAATGAGCAGTTCTTC.